This is a list of T cell receptor beta chains from one sample in a study of T cells in Graves' hyperthyroidism and ophthalmopathy. TCRdb reprocessed the multiplex PCR reads via MiXCR and lists one record per CDR3 protein. The sample contains hundreds of thousands of distinct CDR3 sequences, approximately 18% of which appear only once. Sequenced: blood. These receptors were collected from a woman in her forties or fifties with Graves' hyperthyroidism that later progressed to Graves' ophthalmopathy. Each CDR3 is given with its conserved first and last residue. Some rows mark clone size as missing; the rest say once, few, many or name a class of expanded clone.

>TRBV3-1|17|.|TRBJ1-1
CASSRPGQGSGNTEAFF
>TRBV27|15|few|TRBJ2-1
CASSWGGGPPNEQFF
>TRBV9|14|many|TRBJ2-7
CASRPDINPGEQYF
>TRBV6-5|14|.|TRBJ2-3
CASSYRGSTDTQYF
>TRBV2|17|many|TRBJ2-5
CASSILAGGSGIQTQYF
>TRBV20-1|11|many|TRBJ1-2
CSARGLHGYTF
>TRBV7-9|11|.|TRBJ1-2
CASSFSGGYTF
>TRBV11-2|15|many|TRBJ1-2
CASSLEDDRFAGYTF
>TRBV30|11|.|TRBJ1-1
CALDSPPGAFF
>TRBV7-9|17|.|TRBJ2-5
CASSWEGAGVIGKTQYF
>TRBV20-1|11|many|TRBJ1-1
CSARGYTEAFF
>TRBV19|11|few|TRBJ1-1
CASILGDEAFF